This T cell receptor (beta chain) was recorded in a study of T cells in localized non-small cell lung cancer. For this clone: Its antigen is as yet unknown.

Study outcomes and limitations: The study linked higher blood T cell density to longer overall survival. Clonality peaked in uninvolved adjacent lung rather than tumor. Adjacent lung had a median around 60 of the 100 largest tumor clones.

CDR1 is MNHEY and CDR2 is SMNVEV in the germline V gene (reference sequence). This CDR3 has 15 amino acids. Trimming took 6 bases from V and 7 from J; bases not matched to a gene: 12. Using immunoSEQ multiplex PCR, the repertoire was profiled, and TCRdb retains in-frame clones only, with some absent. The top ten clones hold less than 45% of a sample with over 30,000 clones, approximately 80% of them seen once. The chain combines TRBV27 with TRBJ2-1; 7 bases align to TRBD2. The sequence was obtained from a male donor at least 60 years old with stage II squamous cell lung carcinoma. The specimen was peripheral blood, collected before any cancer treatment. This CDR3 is CASSRTRAWDNEQFF. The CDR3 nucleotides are TGTGCCAGCAGCCGGACTAGAGCTTGGGATAATGAGCAGTTCTTC.